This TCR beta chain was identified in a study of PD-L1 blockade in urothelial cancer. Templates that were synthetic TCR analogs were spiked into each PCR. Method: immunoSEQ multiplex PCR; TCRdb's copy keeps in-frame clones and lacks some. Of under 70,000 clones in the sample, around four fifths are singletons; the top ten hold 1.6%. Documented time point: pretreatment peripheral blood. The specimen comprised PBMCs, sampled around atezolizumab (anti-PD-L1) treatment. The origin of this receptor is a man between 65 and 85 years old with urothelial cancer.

The CDR3 loop is CASSVGGQYEAFF. The CDR3 DNA reads as TGTGCCAGCAGTGTGGGGGGACAGTATGAAGCTTTCTTT. The chain joins TRBV6-1 to TRBJ1-1; 7 positions match TRBD1. Trimming took 4 bases from V and 7 from J; bases not matched to a gene: 6. CDR1 and CDR2 from the germline V gene are MNHNS and SASEGT. The CDR3 extends over 13 amino acids.